The TCR beta chain under discussion was sequenced for a study of cytomegalovirus exposure and HLA in healthy donors. General study points: Reported results showed that the classifier diagnosed cytomegalovirus status with high specificity and sensitivity. Researchers counted around 180 TCR beta chains as cytomegalovirus-associated.

The data were produced by immunoSEQ multiplex PCR, yet TCRdb's version contains in-frame clones alone and is incomplete. The data hold over 45,000 clones, with around nine tenths observed a single time. A word on this clone: What it binds is not known.

What was sequenced was PBMCs. This TCR came from a young man in good health and CMV-seronegative.

This chain's CDR3 is CASSPRGLAGVEDTQYF. CDR3 bases: TGCGCCAGCAGCCCCCGGGGACTAGCGGGAGTCGAAGATACGCAGTATTTT. The V and J genes are TRBV4-3 and TRBJ2-3; TRBD2 agrees at 14 bases. V trimming: 4 bases; J trimming: 5 bases; junction bases outside the gene matches: 8. The V gene's germline CDR1 is LGHNA and CDR2 YSLEER. CDR3 length: 17 amino acids.